The 2 T cell receptor beta chains presented below share a single source sample, sequenced in a study of blood T cell repertoires in COVID-19. Some clones are missing from TCRdb's copy, which holds only in-frame ones; the method was immunoSEQ multiplex PCR. The data hold over 100,000 clones, with about 86% observed a single time. The sample was peripheral blood. These receptors were taken from a woman of 80 years or more with active or convalescent COVID-19.

The chain couples TRBV18 to TRBJ2-3, with 8 nucleotides matching TRBD1. V lost 2 bases to trimming and J lost 6 bases; unmatched junction nucleotides: 10. Germline V gives CDR1 KGHSH, CDR2 LQKENI. This CDR3 spans 16 amino acids. In nucleotides, the CDR3 is TGTGCCAGCTCACCATCCGGGACAGGAAGTTTGGATACGCAGTATTTT. This gives the protein CASSPSGTGSLDTQYF.

This chain links TRBV28 with TRBJ2-6, with 10 bases matching TRBD2. Germline V gene lookup returns CDR1 MDHEN and CDR2 SYDVKM. With V trimmed by 8 bases and J by 0 bases, 4 bases remained unmatched. There are 16 residues in the CDR3. The CDR3 sequence is CASLAGAFSGANVLTF. In nucleotides, the CDR3 is TGTGCCAGCCTAGCGGGAGCCTTCTCTGGGGCCAACGTCCTGACTTTC. The entire variable domain, with the rest obtained from reference TRBV28 and TRBJ2-6, is as follows: DVKVTQSSRYLVKRTGEKVFLECVQDMDHENMFWYRQDPGLGLRLIYFSYDVKMKEKGDIPEGYSVSREKKERFSLILESASTNQTSMYLCASLAGAFSGANVLTFGAGSRLTVL.